This section outlines one T cell receptor (beta chain) sequence together with its context. What this receptor recognizes is not known. Base qualities are not provided; no much larger clone lies one nucleotide away. The germline V gene sets CDR1 to SGHTA and CDR2 to FQGNSA. Including cysteine and phenylalanine, the CDR3 has 13 amino acids. Only the CDR3 part of the read is kept: 39 bases, read in frame from the first base. V lost 6 bases and J lost 7 bases; the stretch between them is 12 bases long. Separate from the approximately 700-subject first cohort, the validation cohort of 95 to 150 subjects was the group to which the donors belonged. The sample originates from a study of cytomegalovirus exposure and HLA in healthy donors listed by TCRdb under 2017. The study in broad terms: According to a later analysis, the 120 or so validation repertoires were produced on the same platform as the 666 repertoires of the first cohort. The study aimed to test whether cataloging public T cell receptors could reveal signatures of past pathogen exposure. In addition to the first cohort of roughly 700 subjects, a separate validation cohort of 120 different subjects was used. To predict cytomegalovirus infection status, the study combined high-throughput TCR immunosequencing, statistical association of individual TCRs with disease status, and machine learning. Paper-wide results and their limitations: While some public TCRs were present in many individuals, most TCR sequences turned up only very rarely across donors. The study listed 164 TCR beta chains as associated with cytomegalovirus. All 120 or so repertoires were used to score co-occurrence in the validation cohort in a later analysis, because that analysis had no HLA typing for the cohort. The authors suggested that the approach could potentially be generalized to other disease states and immunological phenotypes. A few of the identified cytomegalovirus-associated TCR beta chains were confirmed in vitro to be specific for cytomegalovirus antigens. A later analysis found that TCRs clustered in the first cohort also tended to co-occur in the roughly 120 validation repertoires, with 94% of cluster scores above 0. The classifier was reported to diagnose cytomegalovirus status with high specificity and sensitivity in both the original cohort and the validation cohort.

Libraries came from the immunoSEQ multiplex PCR assay. The authors' pipeline ran thus. A statistical classification framework was built to diagnose cytomegalovirus status from the catalog of TCR beta chain sequences. In TCRdb, the immuneACCESS table is reduced to in-frame sequences with V and J assigned. These tables do not hold every clone; where another copy was compared, an unresolved V gene accounts for under half, and the others remain unexplained. V and J calls and clone size come straight from that table; D and trimming were deduced from the DNA. The sample records about 160,000 clones, about 85% of which are singletons. The ten largest clones take up around 2.4% of the sample.

Sequenced: PBMCs. The V gene is TRBV7-2 and the J gene is TRBJ1-4; perhaps TRBD1 is the D gene, with 5 bases matching. The sequence came from a man aged 25-40 years in good health and CMV-seropositive. At the DNA level, the sequence is TGTGCCAGCAGTTCATCAGGGTCTGAAAAACTGTTTTTT. Its product reads: CASSSSGSEKLFF.